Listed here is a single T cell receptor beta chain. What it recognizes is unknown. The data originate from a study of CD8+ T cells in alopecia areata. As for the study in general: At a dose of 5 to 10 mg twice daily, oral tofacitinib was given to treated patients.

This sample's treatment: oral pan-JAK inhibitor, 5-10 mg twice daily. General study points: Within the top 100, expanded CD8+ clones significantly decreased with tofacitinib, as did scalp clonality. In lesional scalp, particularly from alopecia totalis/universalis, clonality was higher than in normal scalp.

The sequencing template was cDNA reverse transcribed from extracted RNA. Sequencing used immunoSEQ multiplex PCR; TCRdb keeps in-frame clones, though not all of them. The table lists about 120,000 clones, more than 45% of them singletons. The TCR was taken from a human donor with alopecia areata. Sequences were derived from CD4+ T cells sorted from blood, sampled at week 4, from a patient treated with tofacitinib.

In DNA, the CDR3 is TGTGCCAGTAGTCTAAGCGGCAGGGGGCTTGAGACTGAAGCTTTCTTT. Its translation: CASSLSGRGLETEAFF. V and J are TRBV19 and TRBJ1-1; 8 bases align to TRBD1. The CDR3 covers 16 residues. Germline CDR1 is LNHDA and CDR2 is SQIVND (reference sequence). Trimming at V came to 5 bases and at J to 5 bases, leaving 13 bases not matched to a gene.